The 13 T cell receptor beta chains below were found in one sample sequenced in a study of blood T cell repertoires in COVID-19. Clones were sequenced by immunoSEQ multiplex PCR, and TCRdb holds only the in-frame ones, with some missing. The sample includes hundreds of thousands of clones, about 90% of them seen just once. The sequenced sample consisted of peripheral blood. The receptors shown here come from a man aged 18 to 30 with COVID-19, enrolled during active disease.

This clone was recorded only once. V is TRBV2 and J is TRBJ2-1, with 7 bases lining up with TRBD2. The length of the CDR3 is 16 residues. The junction had 13 bases not matched to a gene; V was cut back by 4 bases and J by 7 bases. Germline assignment: CDR1 SNHLY and CDR2 FYNNEI. The CDR3: CASSGGGAPSVNEQFF. The CDR3 nucleotides read TGTGCCAGCAGTGGGGGGGGAGCCCCAAGTGTGAATGAGCAGTTCTTC.

This clone was seen a single time. The genes are TRBV27 and TRBJ1-1; 8 nucleotides agree with TRBD1. Trimming at V came to 1 base and at J to 5 bases, leaving 0 bases not matched to a gene. This CDR3 is 13 amino acids long. CDR1 and CDR2 (germline): MNHEY, SMNVEV (reference sequence). The CDR3 DNA is TGTGCCAGCAGTTTATGGACAGGGACTGAAGCTTTCTTT. It encodes CASSLWTGTEAFF.

The chain recombines TRBV15 with TRBJ2-2, with D tentatively TRBD2 (7 bases). The germline V and J ends were trimmed by 5 bases and 4 bases, with 20 bases remaining between them. Germline CDR1 is LNHNV and CDR2 is YYDKDF (reference sequence). The CDR3 sequence is 17 residues long. The CDR3 reads CATSPTTGGAGTGELFF. The CDR3 bases are TGTGCCACCAGCCCGACGACGGGGGGCGCGGGCACCGGGGAGCTGTTTTTT.

The chain uses TRBV2 and TRBJ1-1, with D hard to call. The CDR3 runs to 16 residues. The V gene's germline CDR1 is SNHLY and CDR2 FYNNEI. The V gene lost 7 bases and the J gene lost 2 bases, with 20 bases spanning the gap. The CDR3 sequence is CASIGLSGFTNTEAFF. The DNA of the CDR3 is TGTGCCAGCATAGGATTATCAGGTTTCACTAACACTGAAGCTTTCTTT.

CDR3 residues: CASSIPLAGTGSTDTQYF. The CDR3 nucleotides read TGTGCCAGTAGTATTCCCCTCGCCGGGACAGGGAGCACAGATACGCAGTATTTT. The genes are TRBV19 and TRBJ2-3; the match to TRBD1 covers 9 bases. The CDR3 is 18 amino acids. V was pared by 3 bases and J by 0 bases, with 10 bases of the junction left unmatched. The germline gives CDR1 LNHDA, CDR2 SQIVND (reference sequence). Together with reference TRBV19 and TRBJ2-3, the CDR3 gives the full variable domain: DGGITQSPKYLFRKEGQNVTLSCEQNLNHDAMYWYRQDPGQGLRLIYYSQIVNDFQKGDIAEGYSVSREKKESFPLTVTSAQKNPTAFYLCASSIPLAGTGSTDTQYFGPGTRLTVL.

The V gene is TRBV3-1 (or the pseudogene TRBV3-2), the J gene TRBJ2-1; 7 bases map to TRBD2. The germline gives CDR1 LGHDT, CDR2 YNNKEL (reference sequence). The junction had 10 bases not matched to a gene; V was cut back by 1 base and J by 7 bases. This CDR3 has 16 residues. In nucleotides, the CDR3 is TGTGCCAGCAGCCAAGCACGAGGGAGGGTCGGAAATGAGCAGTTCTTC. Translating gives CASSQARGRVGNEQFF.

V usage is TRBV19 and J usage is TRBJ1-2; D perhaps matches TRBD1 (5 bases). Germline lookup yields CDR1 LNHDA and CDR2 SQIVND (reference sequence). V lost 8 bases and J 7 bases, leaving 17 bases between the germline ends. The CDR3 is 13 amino acids. CDR3 in DNA: TGTGCCAGTGTACCCCAGGGAATTGTTGGCTACACCTTC. This gives the protein CASVPQGIVGYTF.

The V gene is TRBV11-1, the J gene TRBJ2-7, with D possibly matching TRBD2 (6 bases). Germline V CDR1 and CDR2: SGHAT, FQDESV (reference sequence). The CDR3 contains 13 residues. V shed 5 bases and J shed 0 bases, with 8 bases lying between them. The CDR3 sequence is CASSPGLSYEQYF. The CDR3 bases are TGTGCCAGCAGCCCGGGACTCTCCTACGAGCAGTACTTC.

Worth noting for this clone: Other DNA sequences in the sample encode the same CDR3. This rearrangement joins TRBV5-1 to TRBJ2-6, with 7 bases that match TRBD1. This CDR3 region has 16 residues. The V gene end was trimmed by 5 bases and the J gene end by 0 bases; junction bases not matched to a gene: 5. Germline loops: CDR1 SGHRS, CDR2 YFSETQ. The CDR3 reads CASSLTGSSGANVLTF. In DNA, the CDR3 is TGCGCCAGCAGTCTGACAGGGAGCTCTGGGGCCAACGTCCTGACTTTC.

This chain joins TRBV6-5 and TRBJ2-7; 9 positions match TRBD2. This CDR3 region has 15 residues. CDR1 and CDR2 (germline): MNHEY, SVGAGI. J gave up 4 bases and V 2 bases, and 6 bases lay outside the gene matches. The CDR3 region has the DNA TGTGCCAGCAGTTACAGCGGGACTAGCAGATACGAGCAGTACTTC. Its translation: CASSYSGTSRYEQYF.

The chain carries TRBV4-1 and TRBJ2-1, with D hard to call. V was shortened by 1 base and J by 5 bases, with 9 bases between the two germline ends. CDR3 length: 14 amino acids. CDR1 and CDR2 (germline): MGHRA, YSYEKL. For the CDR3, the DNA is TGCGCCAGCAGCCAAGGACTCCACAACAATGAGCAGTTCTTC. Encoded protein: CASSQGLHNNEQFF.

V gene TRBV4-2 combines with J gene TRBJ1-1, with 12 bases lining up with TRBD1. CDR3 length: 16 residues. V trimming: 4 bases; J trimming: 5 bases; junction bases outside the gene matches: 8. Germline V gene lookup returns CDR1 LGHNA and CDR2 YNFKEQ. CDR3 sequence reads: CASSPGTGGARTEAFF. CDR3 coding DNA: TGTGCCAGCAGCCCCGGGACAGGGGGCGCTAGGACTGAAGCTTTCTTT.

The chain couples TRBV6-5 to TRBJ2-7; TRBD1 matches at 7 bases. This CDR3 is 12 amino acids long. The ends lost 5 bases at V and 6 bases at J; junction bases unmatched: 4. Germline CDR1 and CDR2: MNHEY and SVGAGI. The CDR3 spells CASSQQGLEQYF. CDR3 bases: TGTGCCAGCAGTCAACAGGGGCTCGAGCAGTACTTC.